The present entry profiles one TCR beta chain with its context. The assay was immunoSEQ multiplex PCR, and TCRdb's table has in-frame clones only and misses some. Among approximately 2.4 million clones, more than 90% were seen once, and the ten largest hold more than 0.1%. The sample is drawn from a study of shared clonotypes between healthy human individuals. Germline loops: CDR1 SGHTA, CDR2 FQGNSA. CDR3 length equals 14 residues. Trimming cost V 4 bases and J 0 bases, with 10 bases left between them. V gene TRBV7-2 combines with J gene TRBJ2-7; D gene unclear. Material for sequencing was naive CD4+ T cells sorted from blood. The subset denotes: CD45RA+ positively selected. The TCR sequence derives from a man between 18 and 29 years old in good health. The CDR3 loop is CASSSNPFSYEQYF. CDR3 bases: TGTGCCAGCAGCTCCAACCCCTTCTCCTACGAGCAGTACTTC.